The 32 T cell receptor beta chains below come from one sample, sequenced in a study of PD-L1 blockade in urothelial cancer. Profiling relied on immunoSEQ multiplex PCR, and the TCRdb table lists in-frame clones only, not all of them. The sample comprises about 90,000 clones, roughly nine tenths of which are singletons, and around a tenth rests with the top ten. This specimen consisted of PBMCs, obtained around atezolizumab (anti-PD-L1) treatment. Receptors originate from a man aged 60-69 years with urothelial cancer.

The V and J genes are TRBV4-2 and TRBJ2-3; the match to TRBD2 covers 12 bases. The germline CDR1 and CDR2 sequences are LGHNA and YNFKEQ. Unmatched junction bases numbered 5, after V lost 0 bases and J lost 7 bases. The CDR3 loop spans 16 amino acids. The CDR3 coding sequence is TGTGCCAGCAGCCAAGATGCTAGCGGGGGGGCTTATACGCAGTATTTT. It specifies CASSQDASGGAYTQYF.

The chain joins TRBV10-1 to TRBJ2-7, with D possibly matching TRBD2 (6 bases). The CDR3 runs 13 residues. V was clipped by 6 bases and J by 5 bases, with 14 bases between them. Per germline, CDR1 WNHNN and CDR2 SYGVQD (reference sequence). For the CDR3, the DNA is TGCGCCAGCAGGGACTACCACCGACACGAGCAGTACTTC. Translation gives CASRDYHRHEQYF.

CDR3 loop: CASSLRGETQYF. CDR3 DNA: TGTGCCAGCAGTCTCCGAGGGGAGACCCAGTACTTC. The chain is built from TRBV2 and TRBJ2-5; a possible D gene is TRBD2 (5 bases). The germline V and J ends were trimmed by 5 bases and 5 bases, with 9 bases remaining between them. The CDR3 extends over 12 amino acids. The germline V gene has CDR1 SNHLY and CDR2 FYNNEI.

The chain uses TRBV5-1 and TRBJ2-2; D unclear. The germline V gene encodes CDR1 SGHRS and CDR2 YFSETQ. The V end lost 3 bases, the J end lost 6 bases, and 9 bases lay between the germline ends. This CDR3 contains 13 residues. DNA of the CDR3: TGCGCCAGCAGCTCCGAGGTCCCCGGGGAGCTGTTTTTT. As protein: CASSSEVPGELFF.

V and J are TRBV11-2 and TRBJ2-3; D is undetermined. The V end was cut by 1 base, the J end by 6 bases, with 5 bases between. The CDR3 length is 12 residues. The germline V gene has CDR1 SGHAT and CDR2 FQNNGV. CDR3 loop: CASSLGRDTQYF. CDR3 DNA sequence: TGTGCCAGCAGCTTAGGCAGGGATACGCAGTATTTT.

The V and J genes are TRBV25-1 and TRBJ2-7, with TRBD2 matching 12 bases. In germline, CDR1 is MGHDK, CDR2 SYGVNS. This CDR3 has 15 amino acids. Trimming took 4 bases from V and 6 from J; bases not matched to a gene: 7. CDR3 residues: CASSAKPGLAGEQYF. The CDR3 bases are TGTGCCAGCAGTGCGAAACCGGGACTAGCGGGCGAGCAGTACTTC.

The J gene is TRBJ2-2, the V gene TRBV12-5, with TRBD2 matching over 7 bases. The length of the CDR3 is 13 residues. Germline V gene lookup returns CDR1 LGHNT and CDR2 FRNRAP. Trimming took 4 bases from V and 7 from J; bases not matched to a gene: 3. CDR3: CASGSPGGGELFF. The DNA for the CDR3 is TGTGCTAGTGGTTCCCCGGGGGGCGGGGAGCTGTTTTTT.

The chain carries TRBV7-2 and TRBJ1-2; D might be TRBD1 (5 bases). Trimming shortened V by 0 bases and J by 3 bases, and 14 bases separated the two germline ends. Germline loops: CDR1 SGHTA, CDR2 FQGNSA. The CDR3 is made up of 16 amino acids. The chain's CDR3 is CASSLAGAALHYGYTF. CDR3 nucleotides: TGTGCCAGCAGCTTAGCTGGGGCAGCTCTTCACTATGGCTACACCTTC.

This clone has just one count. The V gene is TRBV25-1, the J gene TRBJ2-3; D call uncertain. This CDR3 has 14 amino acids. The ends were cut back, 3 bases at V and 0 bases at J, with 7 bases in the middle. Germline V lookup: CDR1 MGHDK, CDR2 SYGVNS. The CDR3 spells CASSDPRSTDTQYF. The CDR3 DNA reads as TGTGCCAGCAGTGATCCCCGGAGCACAGATACGCAGTATTTT. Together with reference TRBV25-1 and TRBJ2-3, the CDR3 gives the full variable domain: EADIYQTPRYLVIGTGKKITLECSQTMGHDKMYWYQQDPGMELHLIHYSYGVNSTEKGDLSSESTVSRIRTEHFPLTLESARPSHTSQYLCASSDPRSTDTQYFGPGTRLTVL.

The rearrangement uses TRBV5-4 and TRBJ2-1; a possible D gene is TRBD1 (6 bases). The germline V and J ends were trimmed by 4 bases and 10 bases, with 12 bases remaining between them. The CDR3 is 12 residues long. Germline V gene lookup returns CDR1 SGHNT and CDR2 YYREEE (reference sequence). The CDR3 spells CASSAAGTEQFF. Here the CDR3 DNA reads TGTGCCAGCAGCGCGGCCGGGACAGAGCAGTTCTTC.

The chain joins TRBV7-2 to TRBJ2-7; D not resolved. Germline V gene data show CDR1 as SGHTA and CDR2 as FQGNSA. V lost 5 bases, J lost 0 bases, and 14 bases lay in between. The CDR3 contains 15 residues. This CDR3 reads CASSGPVASSYEQYF. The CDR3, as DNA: TGTGCCAGCAGCGGGCCGGTGGCCAGCTCCTACGAGCAGTACTTC.

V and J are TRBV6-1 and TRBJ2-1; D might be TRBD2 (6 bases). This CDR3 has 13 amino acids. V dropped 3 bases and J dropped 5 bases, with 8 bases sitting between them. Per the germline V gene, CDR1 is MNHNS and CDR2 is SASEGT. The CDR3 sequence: CASSEDYDNEQFF. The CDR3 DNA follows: TGTGCCAGCAGTGAGGACTACGACAATGAGCAGTTCTTC.

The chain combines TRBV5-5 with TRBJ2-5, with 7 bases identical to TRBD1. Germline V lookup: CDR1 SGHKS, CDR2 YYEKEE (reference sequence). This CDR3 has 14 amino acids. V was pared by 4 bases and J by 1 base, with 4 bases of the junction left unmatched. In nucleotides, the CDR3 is TGTGCCAGCAGCCTGGGGACAGCCCAAGAGACCCAGTACTTC. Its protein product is CASSLGTAQETQYF. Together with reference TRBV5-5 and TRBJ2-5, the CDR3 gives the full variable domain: DAGVTQSPTHLIKTRGQQVTLRCSPISGHKSVSWYQQVLGQGPQFIFQYYEKEERGRGNFPDRFSARQFPNYSSELNVNALLLGDSALYLCASSLGTAQETQYFGPGTRLLVL.

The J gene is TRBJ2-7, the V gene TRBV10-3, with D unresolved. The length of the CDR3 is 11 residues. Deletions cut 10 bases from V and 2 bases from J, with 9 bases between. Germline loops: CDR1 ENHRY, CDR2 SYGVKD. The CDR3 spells CATRTTYEQYF. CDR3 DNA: TGTGCCACCCGAACAACCTACGAGCAGTACTTC.

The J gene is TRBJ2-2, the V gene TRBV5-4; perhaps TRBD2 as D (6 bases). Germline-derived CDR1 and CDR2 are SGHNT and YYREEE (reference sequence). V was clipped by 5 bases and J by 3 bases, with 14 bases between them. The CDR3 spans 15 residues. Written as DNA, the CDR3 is TGTGCCAGCAGGGCCCTCGGAGGGGACACCGGGGAGCTGTTTTTT. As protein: CASRALGGDTGELFF.

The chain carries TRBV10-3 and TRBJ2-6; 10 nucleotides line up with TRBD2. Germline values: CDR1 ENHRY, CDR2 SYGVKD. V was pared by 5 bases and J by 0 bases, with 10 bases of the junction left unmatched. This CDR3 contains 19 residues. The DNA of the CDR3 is TGTGCCATCAGTCCCCCTCGTGCTAGCGGGGGCTCTGGGGCCAACGTCCTGACTTTC. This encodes CAISPPRASGGSGANVLTF.

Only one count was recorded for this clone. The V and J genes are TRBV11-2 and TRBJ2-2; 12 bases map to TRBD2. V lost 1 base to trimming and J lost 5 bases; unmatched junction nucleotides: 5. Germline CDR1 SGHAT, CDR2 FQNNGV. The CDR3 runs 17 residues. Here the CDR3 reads CASSLVRTSGGTGELFF. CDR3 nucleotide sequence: TGTGCCAGCAGCTTAGTTCGTACTAGCGGGGGGACCGGGGAGCTGTTTTTT.

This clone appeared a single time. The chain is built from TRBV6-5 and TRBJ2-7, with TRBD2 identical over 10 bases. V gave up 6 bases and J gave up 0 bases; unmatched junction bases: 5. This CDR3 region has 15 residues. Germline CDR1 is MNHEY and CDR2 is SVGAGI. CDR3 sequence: CASRYSGGSSYEQYF. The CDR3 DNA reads TGTGCCAGCAGATATAGCGGGGGGTCCTCCTACGAGCAGTACTTC.

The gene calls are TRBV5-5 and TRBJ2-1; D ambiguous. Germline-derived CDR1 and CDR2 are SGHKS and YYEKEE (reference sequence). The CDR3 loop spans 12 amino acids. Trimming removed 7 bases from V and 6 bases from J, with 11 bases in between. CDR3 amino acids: CASSSGLNEQFF. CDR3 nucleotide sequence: TGTGCCAGCTCGTCGGGTCTCAATGAGCAGTTCTTC. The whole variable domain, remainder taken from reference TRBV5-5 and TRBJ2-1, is DAGVTQSPTHLIKTRGQQVTLRCSPISGHKSVSWYQQVLGQGPQFIFQYYEKEERGRGNFPDRFSARQFPNYSSELNVNALLLGDSALYLCASSSGLNEQFFGPGTRLTVL.

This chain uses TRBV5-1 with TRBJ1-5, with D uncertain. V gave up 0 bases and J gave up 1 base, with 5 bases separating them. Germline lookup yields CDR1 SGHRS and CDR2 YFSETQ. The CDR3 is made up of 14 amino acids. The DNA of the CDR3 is TGCGCCAGCAGCTTGGGGGAGAGCAATCAGCCCCAGCATTTT. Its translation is CASSLGESNQPQHF.

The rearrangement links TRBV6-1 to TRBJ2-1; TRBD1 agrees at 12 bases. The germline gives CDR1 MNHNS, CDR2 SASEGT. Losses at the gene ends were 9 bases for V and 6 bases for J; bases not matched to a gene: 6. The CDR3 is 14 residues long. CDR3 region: CARAGTGGPNEQFF. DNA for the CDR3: TGTGCCAGAGCCGGGACAGGGGGCCCCAATGAGCAGTTCTTC.

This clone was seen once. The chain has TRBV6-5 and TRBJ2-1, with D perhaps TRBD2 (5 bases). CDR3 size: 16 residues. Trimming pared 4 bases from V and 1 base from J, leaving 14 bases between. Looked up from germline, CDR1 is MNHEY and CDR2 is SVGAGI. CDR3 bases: TGTGCCAGCAGTTTCCACCCCGGCGGGTCCTACAATGAGCAGTTCTTC. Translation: CASSFHPGGSYNEQFF.

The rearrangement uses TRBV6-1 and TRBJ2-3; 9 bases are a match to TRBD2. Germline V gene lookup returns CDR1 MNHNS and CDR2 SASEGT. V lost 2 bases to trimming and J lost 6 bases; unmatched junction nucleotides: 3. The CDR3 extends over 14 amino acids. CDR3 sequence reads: CASSESSGADTQYF. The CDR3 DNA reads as TGTGCCAGCAGTGAATCTAGCGGGGCGGATACGCAGTATTTT.

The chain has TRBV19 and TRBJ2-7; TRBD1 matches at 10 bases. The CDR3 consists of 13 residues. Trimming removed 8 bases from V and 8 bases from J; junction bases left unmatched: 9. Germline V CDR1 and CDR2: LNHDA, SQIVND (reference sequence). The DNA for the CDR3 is TGTGCCAGTGACAGGGGGCCGTCGGGAAAGCAGTACTTC. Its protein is CASDRGPSGKQYF. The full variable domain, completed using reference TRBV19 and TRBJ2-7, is DGGITQSPKYLFRKEGQNVTLSCEQNLNHDAMYWYRQDPGQGLRLIYYSQIVNDFQKGDIAEGYSVSREKKESFPLTVTSAQKNPTAFYLCASDRGPSGKQYFGPGTRLTVT.

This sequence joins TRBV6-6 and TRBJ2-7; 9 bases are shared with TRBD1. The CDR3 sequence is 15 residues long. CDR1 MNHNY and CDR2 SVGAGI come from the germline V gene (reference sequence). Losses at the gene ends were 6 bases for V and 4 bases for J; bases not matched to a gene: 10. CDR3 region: CASSQRTGETYEQYF. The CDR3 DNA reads TGTGCCAGCAGCCAACGGACAGGGGAAACGTACGAGCAGTACTTC.

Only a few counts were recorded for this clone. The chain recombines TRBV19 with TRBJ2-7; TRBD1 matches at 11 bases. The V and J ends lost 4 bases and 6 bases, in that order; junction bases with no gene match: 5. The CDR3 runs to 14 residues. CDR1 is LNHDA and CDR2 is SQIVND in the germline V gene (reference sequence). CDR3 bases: TGTGCCAGTAGTACAGGACAGGGGGCGAGCGAGCAGTACTTC. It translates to CASSTGQGASEQYF.

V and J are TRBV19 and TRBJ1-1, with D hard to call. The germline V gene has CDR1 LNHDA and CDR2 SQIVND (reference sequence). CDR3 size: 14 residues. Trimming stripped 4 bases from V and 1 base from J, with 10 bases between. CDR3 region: CASSTPGWNTEAFF. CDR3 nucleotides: TGTGCCAGTAGTACCCCGGGGTGGAACACTGAAGCTTTCTTT. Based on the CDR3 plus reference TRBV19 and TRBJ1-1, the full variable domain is DGGITQSPKYLFRKEGQNVTLSCEQNLNHDAMYWYRQDPGQGLRLIYYSQIVNDFQKGDIAEGYSVSREKKESFPLTVTSAQKNPTAFYLCASSTPGWNTEAFFGQGTRLTVV.

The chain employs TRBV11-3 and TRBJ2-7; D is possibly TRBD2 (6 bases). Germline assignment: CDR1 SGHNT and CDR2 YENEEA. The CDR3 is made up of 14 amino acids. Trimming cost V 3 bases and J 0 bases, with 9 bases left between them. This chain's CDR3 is CASSLGGSSYEQYF. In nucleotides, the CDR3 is TGTGCCAGCAGCTTGGGAGGATCCTCCTACGAGCAGTACTTC. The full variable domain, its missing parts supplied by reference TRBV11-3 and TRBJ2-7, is EAGVVQSPRYKIIEKKQPVAFWCNPISGHNTLYWYLQNLGQGPELLIRYENEEAVDDSQLPKDRFSAERLKGVDSTLKIQPAELGDSAVYLCASSLGGSSYEQYFGPGTRLTVT.

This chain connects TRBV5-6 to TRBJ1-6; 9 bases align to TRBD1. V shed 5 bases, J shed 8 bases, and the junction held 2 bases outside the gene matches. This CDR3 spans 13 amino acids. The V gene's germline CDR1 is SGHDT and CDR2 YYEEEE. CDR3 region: CASRGTGYSPLHF. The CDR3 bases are TGTGCCAGCAGAGGGACAGGGTATTCACCCCTCCACTTT.

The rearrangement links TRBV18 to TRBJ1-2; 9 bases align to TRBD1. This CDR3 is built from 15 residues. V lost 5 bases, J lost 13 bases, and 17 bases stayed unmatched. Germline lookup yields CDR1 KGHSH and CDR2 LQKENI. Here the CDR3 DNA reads TGTGCCAGCTCAAGCCGCTCCGGGACAGGGTTAAGCGGCACCTTC. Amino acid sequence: CASSSRSGTGLSGTF.

CDR3 in amino acids: CASSFGGSGGYTF. The CDR3 DNA is TGTGCCAGCAGCTTCGGAGGGTCGGGCGGCTACACCTTC. The chain is built from TRBV7-2 and TRBJ1-2; D not resolved. Trimming took 3 bases from V and 8 from J, leaving 13 bases between them. The germline V gene has CDR1 SGHTA and CDR2 FQGNSA. The CDR3 consists of 13 residues.

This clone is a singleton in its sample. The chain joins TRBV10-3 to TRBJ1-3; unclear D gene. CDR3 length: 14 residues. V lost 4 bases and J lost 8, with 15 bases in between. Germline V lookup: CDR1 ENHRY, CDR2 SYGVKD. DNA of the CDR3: TGTGCCATCAGTGTAAGACGCGGTGTGGACACCATATATTTT. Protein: CAISVRRGVDTIYF.